This is a list of T cell receptor beta chains from one sample in a study of CD8 T cells in ankylosing spondylitis. In TCRdb, the 5' RACE reads were re-called with MiXCR into one record per CDR3 protein. The sample yields approximately 540,000 distinct CDR3 sequences, roughly 12% seen once. Material for sequencing was blood, either unsorted or a sorted T cell fraction (not recorded which). Every receptor here comes from a male donor with ankylosing spondylitis. CDR3s include the opening cysteine and the closing phenylalanine or tryptophan. The D gene is left open where the match is weak. Clone sizes are given selectively: once, few, many, or a class where the clone is expanded.

d_call: TRBD2; j_call: TRBJ2-7; clone_size: -; v_call: TRBV27; cdr3_nt: TGTGCCAGCAACCCTACAATAGCGGGTGGCGAGCAGTACTTC; cdr3_aa: CASNPTIAGGEQYF
d_call: -; j_call: TRBJ2-6; clone_size: many; v_call: TRBV5-1; cdr3_nt: TGCGCCAGCAGCTCACACAGCTCTGGGGCCAACGTCCTGACTTTC; cdr3_aa: CASSSHSSGANVLTF
d_call: TRBD2; j_call: TRBJ2-3; clone_size: -; v_call: TRBV4-1; cdr3_nt: TGCGCCAGCAGCCAAACCGCGGGAGGGCCCACAGATACGCAGTATTTT; cdr3_aa: CASSQTAGGPTDTQYF
d_call: TRBD1; j_call: TRBJ1-2; clone_size: few; v_call: TRBV7-8; cdr3_nt: TGTGCCAGCAGCTCGCAATACAGGGGGGCAGACTATGGCTACACCTTC; cdr3_aa: CASSSQYRGADYGYTF
d_call: -; j_call: TRBJ1-3; clone_size: -; v_call: TRBV3-1; cdr3_nt: TGTGCCAGCAGCCAAGTGGGGGGAAACACCATATATTTT; cdr3_aa: CASSQVGGNTIYF
d_call: TRBD1; j_call: TRBJ1-3; clone_size: -; v_call: TRBV20-1; cdr3_nt: TGCAGTGCTCCCGACAGACAGGGCAGTGGAAACACCATATATTTT; cdr3_aa: CSAPDRQGSGNTIYF
d_call: -; j_call: TRBJ1-6; clone_size: -; v_call: TRBV14; cdr3_nt: TGTGCCAGCAGCCCCAATCGACATGAAAATTCACCCCTCCACTTT; cdr3_aa: CASSPNRHENSPLHF
d_call: -; j_call: TRBJ2-4; clone_size: many; v_call: TRBV12-3/TRBV12-4; cdr3_nt: TGTGCCAGCAGAGGGGACGCCAAAAACATTCAGTACTTC; cdr3_aa: CASRGDAKNIQYF
d_call: -; j_call: TRBJ1-5; clone_size: -; v_call: TRBV18; cdr3_nt: TGTGCCAGCTCAGGTACAGGGTCGGGCAATCAGCCCCAGCATTTT; cdr3_aa: CASSGTGSGNQPQHF
d_call: TRBD2; j_call: TRBJ2-5; clone_size: few; v_call: TRBV10-2; cdr3_nt: TGCGCCAGCAGTGAGGGGACTAGCGGCCAAGAGACCCAGTACTTC; cdr3_aa: CASSEGTSGQETQYF
d_call: -; j_call: TRBJ1-5; clone_size: few; v_call: TRBV12-3/TRBV12-4; cdr3_nt: TGTGCCAGCAGCCTTGAGGCGGGACAGCCCCAGCATTTT; cdr3_aa: CASSLEAGQPQHF
d_call: TRBD2; j_call: TRBJ2-3; clone_size: -; v_call: TRBV5-5; cdr3_nt: TGTGCCAGCAGCCCTAGGACTAGCGGGGGTTCCACAGATACGCAGTATTTT; cdr3_aa: CASSPRTSGGSTDTQYF
d_call: -; j_call: TRBJ2-3; clone_size: once; v_call: TRBV4-1; cdr3_nt: TGCGCCAGCAGCCAAGATAGGGGCGGCAGCCGCACAGATACGCGGTATTTT; cdr3_aa: CASSQDRGGSRTDTRYF
d_call: -; j_call: TRBJ1-3; clone_size: -; v_call: TRBV3-1; cdr3_nt: TGTGCCAGCAGCCAAGATAGGGAGTCGGGAAACACCATATATTTT; cdr3_aa: CASSQDRESGNTIYF
d_call: -; j_call: TRBJ2-7; clone_size: -; v_call: TRBV7-9; cdr3_nt: TGTGCCAGCAGCCGGAGACGACAGGACTCCTACGAGCAGTACTTC; cdr3_aa: CASSRRRQDSYEQYF
d_call: -; j_call: TRBJ2-4; clone_size: many; v_call: TRBV4-2; cdr3_nt: TGTGCCAGCAGCCAAGATCAGGGTACTGAGATAGCCAAAAACATTCAGTACTTC; cdr3_aa: CASSQDQGTEIAKNIQYF
d_call: TRBD1; j_call: TRBJ2-5; clone_size: few; v_call: TRBV12-3/TRBV12-4; cdr3_nt: TGTGCCAGCAGCTCTCCGGGACAGGGGGCAGCGACCCAGTACTTC; cdr3_aa: CASSSPGQGAATQYF
d_call: -; j_call: TRBJ1-5; clone_size: many; v_call: TRBV20-1; cdr3_nt: TGCAGTGCTAGGGGGGGTGGGCAGCCCCAGCATTTT; cdr3_aa: CSARGGGQPQHF
d_call: TRBD2; j_call: TRBJ2-7; clone_size: -; v_call: TRBV20-1; cdr3_nt: TGCAGTGCTAGAATAGCGGGGGAATACGAGCAGTACTTC; cdr3_aa: CSARIAGEYEQYF
d_call: -; j_call: TRBJ2-7; clone_size: many; v_call: TRBV12-3/TRBV12-4; cdr3_nt: TGTGCCAGCAGTTCCCAGAGCTCCTACGAGCAGTACTTC; cdr3_aa: CASSSQSSYEQYF
d_call: TRBD1; j_call: TRBJ1-2; clone_size: -; v_call: TRBV29-1; cdr3_nt: TGCAGCGAATCCGGGACAGGGGCAGGCTACACCTTC; cdr3_aa: CSESGTGAGYTF
d_call: TRBD2; j_call: TRBJ2-7; clone_size: many; v_call: TRBV12-3/TRBV12-4; cdr3_nt: TGTGCCAGCAGTTCCACGGGACTAGCGGGAGGTATCTACGAGCAGTACTTC; cdr3_aa: CASSSTGLAGGIYEQYF
d_call: TRBD2; j_call: TRBJ2-7; clone_size: many; v_call: TRBV5-1; cdr3_nt: TGCGCCAGCAGGCCGACTAGCGGGAGTGACGAGCAGTACTTC; cdr3_aa: CASRPTSGSDEQYF
d_call: -; j_call: TRBJ1-1; clone_size: few; v_call: TRBV29-1; cdr3_nt: TGCAGCGTTGGGGTTTACACTGAAGCTTTCTTT; cdr3_aa: CSVGVYTEAFF
d_call: -; j_call: TRBJ2-2; clone_size: few; v_call: TRBV6-5; cdr3_nt: TGTGCCAGCAGTTACTGGGAGGACGACGGGGAGCTGTTTTTT; cdr3_aa: CASSYWEDDGELFF
d_call: -; j_call: TRBJ2-5; clone_size: few; v_call: TRBV7-9; cdr3_nt: TGTGCCAGCAGTTTTTCGACTGTCCAAGAGACCCAGTACTTC; cdr3_aa: CASSFSTVQETQYF
d_call: TRBD1; j_call: TRBJ1-5; clone_size: few; v_call: TRBV7-2; cdr3_nt: TGTGCCAGCAGCTTTCAAGGGGGCGGCAATCAGCCCCAGCATTTT; cdr3_aa: CASSFQGGGNQPQHF
d_call: TRBD1; j_call: TRBJ2-2; clone_size: few; v_call: TRBV5-1; cdr3_nt: TGCGCCAGCAGCTCGGGACAGGGAGACGCCGGGGAGCTGTTTTTT; cdr3_aa: CASSSGQGDAGELFF
d_call: TRBD2; j_call: TRBJ2-1; clone_size: -; v_call: TRBV11-2; cdr3_nt: TGTGCCAGCAGCCGCCCGCCCAGCGGGGATGGCTCCTACAATGAGCAGTTCTTC; cdr3_aa: CASSRPPSGDGSYNEQFF
d_call: -; j_call: TRBJ1-1; clone_size: -; v_call: TRBV19; cdr3_nt: TGTGCCAGTAGTGCCCTGCAGGGGCTAGAGGGCACTGAAGCTTTCTTT; cdr3_aa: CASSALQGLEGTEAFF
d_call: TRBD2; j_call: TRBJ2-2; clone_size: once; v_call: TRBV10-3; cdr3_nt: TGTGCCATCACCGGGAGGTACACCGGGGAGCTGTTTTTT; cdr3_aa: CAITGRYTGELFF
d_call: -; j_call: TRBJ1-3; clone_size: few; v_call: TRBV9; cdr3_nt: TGTGCCAGCAGCGTAGTTCCAGGGAGCTCTGGAAACACCATATATTTT; cdr3_aa: CASSVVPGSSGNTIYF
d_call: -; j_call: TRBJ1-3; clone_size: -; v_call: TRBV10-3; cdr3_nt: TGTGCCATCAGTGAAGTGGTTGCGCCAAACACCATATATTTT; cdr3_aa: CAISEVVAPNTIYF
d_call: -; j_call: TRBJ1-2; clone_size: -; v_call: TRBV24-1; cdr3_nt: TGTGCCACCAGTGATTTGTATGGCTACACCTTC; cdr3_aa: CATSDLYGYTF
d_call: -; j_call: TRBJ1-3; clone_size: -; v_call: TRBV30; cdr3_nt: TGTGCCTGGAGTACAGGGCCGGGAAACACCATATATTTT; cdr3_aa: CAWSTGPGNTIYF
d_call: -; j_call: TRBJ2-7; clone_size: -; v_call: TRBV2; cdr3_nt: TGTGCCAGCAATTCCCGGGGCTACGAGCAGTACTTC; cdr3_aa: CASNSRGYEQYF
d_call: -; j_call: TRBJ1-1; clone_size: few; v_call: TRBV12-3/TRBV12-4; cdr3_nt: TGTGCCAGCAGTACCCTCGGGGCTGGAGCTTTCTTT; cdr3_aa: CASSTLGAGAFF
d_call: TRBD1; j_call: TRBJ1-4; clone_size: -; v_call: TRBV5-1; cdr3_nt: TGCGCCAGCAGCTTCCAGGGGGACAGGGGTGAAAAACTGTTTTTT; cdr3_aa: CASSFQGDRGEKLFF
d_call: -; j_call: TRBJ1-1; clone_size: few; v_call: TRBV2; cdr3_nt: TGTGCCAGCAGTGCAGGGGTGGCGGGTGCTTTCTTT; cdr3_aa: CASSAGVAGAFF
d_call: TRBD2; j_call: TRBJ2-7; clone_size: -; v_call: TRBV12-3/TRBV12-4; cdr3_nt: TGTGCCAGCAGTTCGAAAGCGGGAGTGATTTACGAGCAGCACTTC; cdr3_aa: CASSSKAGVIYEQHF
d_call: -; j_call: TRBJ2-1; clone_size: many; v_call: TRBV5-1; cdr3_nt: TGCGCCAGCAGCTCCAACCCTAGCGACTCCTACAATGAGCAGTTCTTC; cdr3_aa: CASSSNPSDSYNEQFF
d_call: -; j_call: TRBJ1-5; clone_size: -; v_call: TRBV24-1; cdr3_nt: TGTGCCACCCGGGACGGCGATAGCAATCAGCCCCAGCATTTT; cdr3_aa: CATRDGDSNQPQHF
d_call: TRBD2; j_call: TRBJ2-7; clone_size: few; v_call: TRBV20-1; cdr3_nt: TGCAGTGCTCATAGCGGGAGGGCCTACCACGAGCAGTACTTC; cdr3_aa: CSAHSGRAYHEQYF
d_call: -; j_call: TRBJ1-1; clone_size: few; v_call: TRBV27; cdr3_nt: TGTGCCAGCAGTTATACGTCAGGGAGGGGGACTGAAGCTTTCTTT; cdr3_aa: CASSYTSGRGTEAFF
d_call: -; j_call: TRBJ2-2; clone_size: few; v_call: TRBV5-1; cdr3_nt: TGCGCCAGCAGCTTGAGTCAGGATGGGACCGGGGAGCTGTTTTTT; cdr3_aa: CASSLSQDGTGELFF
d_call: -; j_call: TRBJ2-1; clone_size: few; v_call: TRBV6-1; cdr3_nt: TGTGCCAGCATATTAGCGAGCTCCTACAATGAGCAGTTCTTC; cdr3_aa: CASILASSYNEQFF
d_call: -; j_call: TRBJ1-5; clone_size: -; v_call: TRBV5-8; cdr3_nt: TGTGCCAGCAGCTGGCGGCTGTATAGCAATCAGCCCCAGCATTTT; cdr3_aa: CASSWRLYSNQPQHF
d_call: -; j_call: TRBJ2-7; clone_size: -; v_call: TRBV5-1; cdr3_nt: TGCGCCAGCACCTCCGGGACACCCTCCTACGAGCAGTACTTC; cdr3_aa: CASTSGTPSYEQYF